This TCR beta chain appears in the sequencing data of a study of cytomegalovirus exposure and HLA in healthy donors. With 60 Vbeta and 13 Jbeta primers, the PCR was carried out. Assay: immunoSEQ multiplex PCR; the TCRdb copy retains only in-frame clones and omits some. The table shows roughly 140,000 clones, with 50% to 75% occurring only once. Study conclusions and caveats: The Asian-associated ancestry cluster reportedly had fewer N-insertions than the approximately 670-donor mean in a later analysis.

This cohort consisted of healthy bone marrow donors. On this clone itself: The antigen is unknown.

Specimen: PBMCs. The receptor's source is a woman aged 25-40 years in good health and CMV-seropositive.

The CDR3 coding sequence is TGTGCCAGCAGTTACGAGCAGGGGGGCCCCTACAATGAGCAGTTCTTC. This translates into CASSYEQGGPYNEQFF. The rearrangement links TRBV6-5 to TRBJ2-1; possible D gene TRBD1, 7 bases. CDR1 and CDR2 from the germline V gene are MNHEY and SVGAGI. V was trimmed by 2 bases and J by 2 bases, leaving 13 bases between them. This CDR3 region has 16 residues.